The present T cell receptor (beta chain) was sequenced within a study of blood T cell repertoires in COVID-19. TCRdb keeps only in-frame clones here, not all; method: immunoSEQ multiplex PCR. The table has fewer than 250,000 clones, approximately 84% seen once. The sample comprised PBMCs or T cells enriched from blood (not recorded which). This clonotype was obtained from a woman aged 25 to 39 who had recovered from COVID-19.

The CDR3 coding sequence is TGTGCCAGCAGCAACGGGGACTGGGACAGGGGGAATTCACCCCTCCACTTT. The encoded protein is CASSNGDWDRGNSPLHF. J is TRBJ1-6 and V is TRBV21-1; TRBD1, the table's D call, was not compared with the DNA. TRBV21-1 is marked as a pseudogene. The CDR3 covers 17 residues.